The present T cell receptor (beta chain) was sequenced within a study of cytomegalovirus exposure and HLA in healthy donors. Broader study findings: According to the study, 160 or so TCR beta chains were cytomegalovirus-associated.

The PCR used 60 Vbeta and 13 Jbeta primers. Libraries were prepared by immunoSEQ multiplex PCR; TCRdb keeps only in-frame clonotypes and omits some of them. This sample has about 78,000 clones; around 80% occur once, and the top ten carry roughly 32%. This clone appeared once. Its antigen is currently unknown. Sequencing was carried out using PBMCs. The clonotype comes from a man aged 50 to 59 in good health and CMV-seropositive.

The CDR3 sequence is CASSGVRGSGNTIYF. Written as DNA, the CDR3 is TGTGCCAGCAGTGGGGTCAGGGGCTCTGGAAACACCATATATTTT. The V call is TRBV2, the J call TRBJ1-3; D possibly corresponds to TRBD1 (6 bases). Deletions cut 4 bases from V and 0 bases from J, with 10 bases between. Germline CDR1 is SNHLY and CDR2 is FYNNEI. The CDR3 covers 15 residues.